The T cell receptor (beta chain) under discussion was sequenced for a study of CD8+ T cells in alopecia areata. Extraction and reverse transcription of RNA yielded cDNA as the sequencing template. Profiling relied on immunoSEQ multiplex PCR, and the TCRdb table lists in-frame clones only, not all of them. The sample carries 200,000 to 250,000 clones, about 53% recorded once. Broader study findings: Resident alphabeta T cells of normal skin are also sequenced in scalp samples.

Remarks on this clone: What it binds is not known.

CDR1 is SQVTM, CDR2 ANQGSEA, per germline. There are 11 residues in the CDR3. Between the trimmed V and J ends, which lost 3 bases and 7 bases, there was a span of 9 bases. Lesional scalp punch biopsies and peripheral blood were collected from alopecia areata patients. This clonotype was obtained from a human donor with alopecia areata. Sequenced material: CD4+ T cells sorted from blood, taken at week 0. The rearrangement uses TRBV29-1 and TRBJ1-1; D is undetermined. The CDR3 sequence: CSVDRGVEAFF. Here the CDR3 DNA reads TGCAGCGTTGATCGAGGTGTTGAAGCTTTCTTT.